This T cell receptor (beta chain) was observed in a study of tumor-infiltrating lymphocytes in oesophageal squamous cell carcinoma. This CDR3 region has 14 residues. Germline CDR1 reads KGHSH; CDR2 reads LQKENI. One entry per CDR3 protein results from TCRdb running MiXCR on the PCR reads. The sample records 15,000 to 20,000 distinct CDR3 sequences, about two fifths being singletons. In regard to this clonotype: At one boundary the junction diverges from the germline segment, which might be a read error.

This sequence was found in a male donor with esophageal squamous cell carcinoma. V and J are TRBV18 and TRBJ2-7, with TRBD2 matching 9 bases. Gene TRBJ2-5 matches the end of the DNA better, so the J call may be wrong. Sequenced sample: normal esophageal tissue next to the tumor. The chain's CDR3 is CTSSTGTSPETQYF. CDR3 coding DNA: TGTACCAGCTCAACCGGGACTAGCCCAGAGACCCAGTACTTC.